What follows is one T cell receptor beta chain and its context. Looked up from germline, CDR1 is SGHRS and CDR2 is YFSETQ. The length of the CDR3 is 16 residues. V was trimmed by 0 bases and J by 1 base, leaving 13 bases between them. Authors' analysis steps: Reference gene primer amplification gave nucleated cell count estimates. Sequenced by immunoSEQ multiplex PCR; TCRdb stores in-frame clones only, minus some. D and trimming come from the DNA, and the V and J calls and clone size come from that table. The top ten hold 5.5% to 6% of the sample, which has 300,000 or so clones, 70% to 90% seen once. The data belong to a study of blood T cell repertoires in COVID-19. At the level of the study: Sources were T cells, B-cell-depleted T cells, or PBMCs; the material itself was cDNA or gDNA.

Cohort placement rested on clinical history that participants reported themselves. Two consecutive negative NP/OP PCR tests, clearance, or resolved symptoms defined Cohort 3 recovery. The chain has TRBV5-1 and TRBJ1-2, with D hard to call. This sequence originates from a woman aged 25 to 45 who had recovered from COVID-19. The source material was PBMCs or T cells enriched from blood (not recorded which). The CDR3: CASSLGIASGNYGYTF. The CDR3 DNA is TGCGCCAGCAGCTTGGGTATCGCCTCCGGTAACTATGGCTACACCTTC.